The 30 T cell receptor beta chains below were found in one sample sequenced in a study of tumor-infiltrating lymphocytes in primary liver carcinoma. A primer in the constant region served to generate TCR beta cDNA from roughly 450 ng of total RNA. Each TCR beta library was derived from three nested multiplex PCR rounds that employed slightly modified ARM-PCR. A C-beta reverse primer and TRBV1-TRBV30 forward primers served in each of the first two PCR rounds, at ten to eleven cycles apiece. TCRdb re-called the multiplex PCR reads with MiXCR, one entry per CDR3 protein. The sample has fewer than 110,000 distinct CDR3 sequences, approximately 70% seen once. The study co-extracted DNA and RNA from 20-30 mg of unsorted bulk tissue. Sequenced sample: liver tumor tissue from sampling region 2. Noted subset: tumor region T2, inferior pole. The receptor source for this set is a woman aged 60-70 years with primary liver carcinoma and hepatitis B virus infection.

V gene TRBV28 combines with J gene TRBJ2-1; 9 positions agree with TRBD1. Germline values: CDR1 MDHEN, CDR2 SYDVKM. The CDR3 has 15 residues. V trimming: 9 bases; J trimming: 8 bases; junction bases outside the gene matches: 14. The CDR3 region has the DNA TGTGCCAGTAGTAAACCGGGACAGGGTATCCATGAGCAGTTCTTC. Protein sequence: CASSKPGQGIHEQFF.

Remarks on this clonotype: The CDR3 does not close with the conserved phenylalanine or tryptophan, likely indicating a read error. The DNA is omitted, as the CDR3 cannot be located on it reliably, and the CDR3 follows TCRdb's listing. The chain joins TRBV2 to TRBJ1-5; whether TRBD1, the table's D call, matches the DNA was not checked. From its first to its last residue, the CDR3 has 13 amino acids. Germline CDR1 reads SNHLY; CDR2 reads FYNNEI. CDR3 residues: CVSSEGGQTPRYY.

Points on this clonotype: At one end, the junction sequence differs from germline, possibly due to a read error. As DNA, the CDR3 is TGTACCAGCAACTCCCAGAGCTCCTACAATGAGCAGTTCTTC. Protein sequence: CTSNSQSSYNEQFF. The rearrangement joins TRBV11-3 to TRBJ2-1, with no clear D. The CDR3 totals 14 residues. The V gene's germline CDR1 is SGHNT and CDR2 YENEEA. Full variable domain (rest looked up from reference TRBV11-3 and TRBJ2-1): EAGVVQSPRYKIIEKKQPVAFWCNPISGHNTLYWYLQNLGQGPELLIRYENEEAVDDSQLPKDRFSAERLKGVDSTLKIQPAELGDSAVYLCTSNSQSSYNEQFFGPGTRLTVL.

As regards this clonotype: One end of the junction does not line up with germline, which may come from a read error. The V call is TRBV4-2, the J call TRBJ2-6; unclear D gene. Germline V gives CDR1 LGHNA, CDR2 YNFKEQ. There are 16 residues in the CDR3. The CDR3 reads CVSSQQRGSEANVLTF. CDR3 DNA: TGTGTCAGCAGCCAGCAACGAGGCTCTGAGGCCAACGTCCTGACTTTC.

This clonotype was recorded only once. The chain employs TRBV11-2 and TRBJ2-7; a possible D gene is TRBD2 (7 bases). V was trimmed by 7 bases and J by 8 bases, leaving 27 bases between them. The CDR3 has 16 amino acids. Germline CDR1 and CDR2: SGHAT and FQNNGV. For the CDR3, the DNA is TGTGCCAGCACTACTCCTGAGCGGGAAGCAAGGGGGAAGCAGTACTTC. Protein: CASTTPEREARGKQYF.

The chain is built from TRBV5-1 and TRBJ2-1; D not certain. Germline values: CDR1 SGHRS, CDR2 YFSETQ. The V end was cut by 0 bases, the J end by 1 base, with 11 bases between. The CDR3 loop spans 16 amino acids. CDR3 sequence reads: CASSLDVTYSYNEQFF. In nucleotides, the CDR3 is TGCGCCAGCAGCTTGGATGTGACATATTCCTACAATGAGCAGTTCTTC.

Note on this clonotype: This may come from a read error, since a much larger clone is one base off. The chain uses TRBV14 and TRBJ2-4; TRBD1 aligns across 8 bases. In germline, CDR1 is SGHDN, CDR2 FVKESK. The CDR3 consists of 15 residues. The CDR3 spells CASSDTRGRGYIKYF. Here the CDR3 DNA reads TGTGCCAGCAGCGACACCAGGGGGCGTGGATACATTAAGTACTTC.

This clonotype appeared many times. This chain joins TRBV5-6 and TRBJ2-1; 9 nucleotides align to TRBD1. Trimming took 4 bases from V and 4 from J; bases not matched to a gene: 6. The CDR3 length is 15 residues. Germline V gene sequence: CDR1 SGHDT, CDR2 YYEEEE. The CDR3 sequence is CASSHRGRRYNEQFF. In DNA form, the CDR3 reads TGTGCCAGCAGCCACAGGGGGCGACGGTACAATGAGCAGTTCTTC.

On this clonotype: This may be a read error: a much more frequent sequence differs by one nucleotide. The chain has TRBV13 and TRBJ1-3, with D perhaps TRBD1 (5 bases). Trimming left V 5 bases short and J 3 bases short, with 14 bases between. Germline V gene data show CDR1 as PRHDT and CDR2 as FYEKMQ (reference sequence). CDR3 length equals 15 residues. The CDR3 DNA is TGTGCCAGCAGCCCGGGGAACAGGTTTGGAAACACCATATATTTT. This gives the protein CASSPGNRFGNTIYF. The full variable domain, in which reference TRBV13 and TRBJ1-3 provide the parts outside the CDR3, is AAGVIQSPRHLIKEKRETATLKCYPIPRHDTVYWYQQGPGQDPQFLISFYEKMQSDKGSIPDRFSAQQFSDYHSELNMSSLELGDSALYFCASSPGNRFGNTIYFGEGSWLTVV.

The rearrangement joins TRBV11-2 to TRBJ2-3; possibly TRBD1 for D (5 bases). The V end was cut by 5 bases, the J end by 3 bases, with 21 bases between. This CDR3 is 17 amino acids long. Germline values: CDR1 SGHAT, CDR2 FQNNGV. This CDR3 is CASSPAPKDKGTDTQYF. The CDR3 bases are TGTGCCAGCAGCCCAGCCCCCAAGGACAAAGGAACAGATACGCAGTATTTT.

In the case of this clonotype: One end of the junction is discordant with germline, which a read error may explain. CDR3 sequence (DNA): TGTGCCAGCAGTTGGGGCAGGGATTCACCCCCCCACTTT. This gives the protein CASSWGRDSPPHF. The genes are TRBV7-9 and TRBJ1-6; possibly TRBD1 for D (5 bases). The V gene's germline CDR1 is SEHNR and CDR2 FQNEAQ (reference sequence). The CDR3 extends over 13 amino acids.

As to this clonotype: Possible read error: a much larger clone is one base away. V and J are TRBV28 and TRBJ2-1; 11 nucleotides match TRBD2. From germline, CDR1 is MDHEN and CDR2 SYDVKM. V lost 3 bases to trimming and J lost 3 bases; unmatched junction nucleotides: 4. The length of the CDR3 is 16 residues. As DNA, the CDR3 is TGTGCCAGCAGTTTGTTGACTAGCGGGAACTACAATGAGCAGTTCTTC. Amino acids: CASSLLTSGNYNEQFF.

This clonotype was observed at least ten times. V gene TRBV12-3 or TRBV12-4 combines with J gene TRBJ1-5; 7 nucleotides line up with TRBD1. This CDR3 spans 15 amino acids. V trimming: 5 bases; J trimming: 5 bases; junction bases outside the gene matches: 9. The CDR3: CASSPQGRRDQPQHF. The CDR3 DNA follows: TGTGCCAGCAGTCCACAGGGGAGAAGAGATCAGCCCCAGCATTTT.

The chain combines TRBV12-3 or TRBV12-4 with TRBJ2-3; 11 bases agree with TRBD2. This CDR3 has 18 amino acids. V shed 6 bases, J shed 0 bases, and the junction held 11 bases outside the gene matches. The CDR3 loop reads CASRDGTSGRASTDTQYF. CDR3 in DNA: TGTGCCAGCAGGGATGGGACTAGCGGTAGGGCGAGCACAGATACGCAGTATTTT.

Ten or more counts support this clonotype. This chain joins TRBV29-1 and TRBJ1-4; possible D gene TRBD1, 6 bases. Germline CDR1 and CDR2: SQVTM and ANQGSEA. With 6 bases removed from V and 5 bases from J, the gap between germline ends came to 10 bases. The CDR3 totals 12 residues. CDR3 sequence reads: CSVQGLNEKLFF. The CDR3 DNA sequence: TGCAGCGTCCAGGGGCTAAATGAAAAACTGTTTTTT.

Note on this clonotype: A read error is likely, as this CDR3 ends without the conserved phenylalanine or tryptophan. The DNA is left out, because the CDR3 cannot be placed on it with certainty; the CDR3 is given as TCRdb lists it. V usage is TRBV11-2 and J usage is TRBJ2-1; no DNA check was done on the table's D call, TRBD2. The germline gives CDR1 SGHAT, CDR2 FQNNGV. With termini counted, the CDR3 has 17 amino acids. CDR3 in amino acids: CASSRRLAGGPGDKQLL.

As to this clonotype: It may be a read error: a sequence one base away is much more abundant. This chain uses TRBV30 with TRBJ2-3; TRBD1 or TRBD2 may be the D gene (5 bases each). The CDR3 is 14 amino acids. V shed 0 bases and J shed 0 bases, with 7 bases lying between them. Germline V gene sequence: CDR1 GTSNPN, CDR2 SVGIG (reference sequence). CDR3 sequence reads: CAWSVWGSTDTQYF. CDR3 nucleotides: TGTGCCTGGAGTGTTTGGGGGAGCACAGATACGCAGTATTTT.

The chain recombines TRBV10-1 with TRBJ2-2, with D tentatively TRBD1 (5 bases). CDR3 length: 13 residues. Germline lookup yields CDR1 WNHNN and CDR2 SYGVQD (reference sequence). V was pared by 5 bases and J by 10 bases, with 14 bases between. DNA of the CDR3: TGCGCCAGCAGTAAGGGGCCGGCCGTGGAGCTGTTTTTT. Encoded protein: CASSKGPAVELFF.

The chain employs TRBV6-4 and TRBJ1-5, with TRBD1 identical over 8 bases. CDR1 is MRHNA and CDR2 is SNTAGT in the germline V gene. There are 14 residues in the CDR3. The V segment lost 3 bases and the J segment 5 bases; nucleotides outside the gene matches: 3. The CDR3 DNA sequence: TGTGCCAGCAGTGAGGCAGGGGGCGATCAGCCCCAGCATTTT. Its translation: CASSEAGGDQPQHF.

The sample holds one count of this clonotype. This chain uses TRBV6-1 with TRBJ2-2, with D unclear. V dropped 4 bases and J dropped 8 bases, with 14 bases sitting between them. Germline V gene sequence: CDR1 MNHNS, CDR2 SASEGT. The CDR3 length is 14 residues. The CDR3 is CASSVLFLRGELFF. In DNA form, the CDR3 reads TGTGCCAGCAGTGTACTATTCTTGAGGGGGGAGCTGTTTTTT.

The V and J genes are TRBV5-6 and TRBJ2-7; the D is unclear. Trimming removed 0 bases from V and 13 bases from J, with 20 bases in between. Germline CDR1 is SGHDT and CDR2 is YYEEEE. There are 14 residues in the CDR3. The CDR3 region is CASSLGDGSYDQYF. In nucleotides, the CDR3 is TGTGCCAGCAGCTTGGGCGACGGGTCCTACGATCAATACTTC.

Points on this clonotype: With a much larger clone just one base away, this may be a read error. Without the conserved terminal phenylalanine or tryptophan, this CDR3 likely stems from a read error. The chain combines TRBV12-3 or TRBV12-4 with TRBJ2-3, with D possibly being TRBD1 (5 bases). V dropped 6 bases and J dropped 6 bases, with 19 bases sitting between them. CDR3 size: 15 residues. CDR3 residues: CASSVADTPGDTQYL. CDR3 nucleotides: TGTGCCAGCAGCGTCGCGGACACCCCCGGGGATACGCAGTATCTT.

This clonotype was counted once. One junction end does not reproduce the germline sequence, and a read error may be involved. The chain uses TRBV11-2 and TRBJ2-1; 14 bases match TRBD2. This CDR3 has 17 residues. Per the germline V gene, CDR1 is SGHAT and CDR2 is FQNNGV. CDR3 amino acids: CASGMRLAGGPGDEQSF. CDR3 DNA: TGTGCCAGCGGCATGAGACTAGCGGGAGGGCCGGGGGATGAGCAGTCCTTC.

The J gene is TRBJ1-2, the V gene TRBV12-3 or TRBV12-4; tentatively, D is TRBD1 (5 bases). V lost 8 bases and J lost 8, with 18 bases in between. The CDR3 loop spans 13 amino acids. In DNA form, the CDR3 reads TGTGCCAGCTTAGGGGACGGATCTCCCGGCTACACCTTC. It yields the protein CASLGDGSPGYTF.

This clonotype was counted at least ten times. The rearrangement links TRBV6-5 to TRBJ1-2; a possible D gene is TRBD1 (5 bases). The V gene lost 0 bases and the J gene lost 13 bases, with 12 bases spanning the gap. From germline, CDR1 is MNHEY and CDR2 SVGAGI. This CDR3 has 12 residues. The CDR3 sequence is CASSYSGGVFTF. As DNA, the CDR3 is TGTGCCAGCAGTTACTCGGGGGGGGTTTTCACCTTC.

The chain employs TRBV28 and TRBJ1-5; a possible D gene is TRBD1 (6 bases). CDR3 length equals 14 residues. Germline CDR1 is MDHEN and CDR2 is SYDVKM. The CDR3 here is CISSYGRGHQPQHF. The CDR3 nucleotides read TGTATCAGCAGTTATGGTCGGGGGCATCAGCCCCAGCATTTT.

As regards this clonotype: This may stem from a read error, because a much larger clone lies one nucleotide away. The chain uses TRBV16 and TRBJ2-7; D gene uncertain. V gave up 2 bases and J gave up 4 bases, with 15 bases separating them. There are 15 residues in the CDR3. Germline CDR1 and CDR2: KGHSY and FQNENV. Written as DNA, the CDR3 is TGTGCCAGCAGCCAACCCCCAGTGGGCGTTTACGAGCAGTACTTC. The encoded protein is CASSQPPVGVYEQYF.

A word on this clonotype: The CDR3 end shows no conserved phenylalanine or tryptophan, and so a read error is likely. J is TRBJ2-3 and V is TRBV11-2, with D unresolved. V gave up 5 bases and J gave up 0 bases, with 12 bases separating them. CDR3 length equals 15 residues. The V gene's germline CDR1 is SGHAT and CDR2 FQNNGV. The CDR3 loop is CASSPSATSTDTQYL. Here the CDR3 DNA reads TGTGCCAGCAGCCCATCTGCGACTAGCACAGATACGCAGTATCTT.

This clonotype was seen at least ten times. This chain connects TRBV12-3 or TRBV12-4 to TRBJ1-1; TRBD1 is a possible D gene (5 bases). CDR3 size: 11 residues. Trimming shortened V by 3 bases and J by 11 bases, and 10 bases separated the two germline ends. The CDR3 sequence is CASSLGESAFF. The CDR3 bases are TGTGCCAGCAGTTTGGGGGAATCGGCTTTCTTT.

Turning to this clonotype: A much larger clone differs from this one at a single base, so this may be a read error. This chain joins TRBV28 and TRBJ1-3; no firm D call. The germline V and J ends were trimmed by 7 bases and 4 bases, with 20 bases remaining between them. This CDR3 spans 16 amino acids. Per germline, CDR1 MDHEN and CDR2 SYDVKM. The CDR3 here is CASTSPAGIGGNTIYF. The DNA of the CDR3 is TGTGCCAGCACTTCCCCCGCGGGTATCGGAGGAAACACCATATATTTT.